This T cell receptor beta chain was observed in a study of post-analysis software for immune sequencing data. This clonotype came up many times. Antigen unknown. Whole-study results and caveats: Comparison of patients with controls showed about 5 TRBV segments more frequent in patients, TRBV5-6, TRBV5-1 and TRBV20-1 among them. Samples from a shared batch, those prepared together, strongly co-clustered by F measure.

The CDR3 runs 14 residues. V lost 4 bases to trimming and J lost 0 bases, with 11 bases between them. Germline CDR1 reads SGDLS; CDR2 reads YYNGEE. The TCR beta cDNA libraries carried unique molecular identifiers. Each sample of roughly 1 to 11 million input T cells yielded about 500,000 cDNA molecules, so each molecule approximated one T cell. TCRdb re-called the PCR reads with MiXCR, one entry per CDR3 protein. The data contain fewer than 850,000 distinct CDR3 sequences, approximately 30% of them singletons. The sequence came from a girl aged 10-17 years with multiple sclerosis. The V and J genes are TRBV9 and TRBJ2-7, with D uncertain. The specimen sequenced was blood. The CDR3 is CASSPRGSSYEQYF. The CDR3 DNA sequence: TGTGCCAGCAGCCCCCGAGGAAGCTCCTACGAGCAGTACTTC.